This T cell receptor (beta chain) was recovered during a study of breast tumors, draining lymph nodes, adjacent tissues. General study points: Data fit most tumor T cells coming from lymph node, expanding in tumor. Tumors had less TCR diversity than lymph nodes, more than nontumor tissue.

Concerning this clonotype: Its antigen is unknown.

MiXCR was run by TCRdb on the multiplex PCR reads, yielding one entry per CDR3 protein. The sample carries about 52,000 distinct CDR3 sequences, around 45% recorded once. Losses at the gene ends were 4 bases for V and 5 bases for J; bases not matched to a gene: 3. The CDR3 sequence is 14 residues long. Per the germline V gene, CDR1 is SEHNR and CDR2 is FQNEAQ (reference sequence). Sequences were obtained from breast tumor tissue. The sequence was obtained from a female donor with breast cancer. Some clones in this sample may be carry-over from other donors' samples. The gene calls are TRBV7-9 and TRBJ2-5; 11 positions match TRBD1. CDR3 region: CASSWTGGSETQYF. CDR3 DNA: TGTGCCAGCAGCTGGACAGGGGGCTCGGAGACCCAGTACTTC.